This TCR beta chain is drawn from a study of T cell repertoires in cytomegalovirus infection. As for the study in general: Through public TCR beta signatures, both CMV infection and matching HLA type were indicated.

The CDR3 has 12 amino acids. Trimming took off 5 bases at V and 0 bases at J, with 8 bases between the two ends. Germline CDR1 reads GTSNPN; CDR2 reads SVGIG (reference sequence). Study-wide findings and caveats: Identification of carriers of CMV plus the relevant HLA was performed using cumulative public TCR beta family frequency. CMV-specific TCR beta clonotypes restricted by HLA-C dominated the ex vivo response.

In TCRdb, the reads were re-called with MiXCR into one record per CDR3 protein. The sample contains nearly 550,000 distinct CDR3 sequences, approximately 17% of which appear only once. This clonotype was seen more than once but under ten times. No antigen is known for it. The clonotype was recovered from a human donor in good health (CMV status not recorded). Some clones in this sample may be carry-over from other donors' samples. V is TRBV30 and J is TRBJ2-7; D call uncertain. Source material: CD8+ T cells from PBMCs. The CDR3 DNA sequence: TGTGCCTGGTCACCGCTCTCCTACGAGCAGTACTTC. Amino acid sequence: CAWSPLSYEQYF.